These T cell receptor beta chains were read from a single sample in a study of T cell responses to AZD1222 COVID-19 vaccine. Libraries were prepared by immunoSEQ multiplex PCR; TCRdb keeps only in-frame clonotypes and omits some of them. The sample yields tens of thousands of clones, approximately 90% seen once. Specimen: peripheral blood, collected on day 0 of AZD1222 vaccination. These receptors all stem from an adult in good health. Each CDR3 is given with its conserved first and last residue. Fields, in order: V gene, D gene, clone size, J gene, CDR3 DNA, CDR3 protein. The D gene is left open where the match is weak. The listing skips clone size in some rows; elsewhere it reads once, few, many or a size class.

V gene: TRBV7-3
D gene: TRBD2
clone size: NA
J gene: TRBJ2-3
CDR3 DNA: TGTGCCAGCAGCTTAAGGCGGGAGAGCACAGATACGCAGTATTTT
CDR3 protein: CASSLRRESTDTQYF

V gene: TRBV29-1
D gene: NA
clone size: NA
J gene: TRBJ1-4
CDR3 DNA: TGCAGCGTTGCCGGGGTTGGTAATGAAAAACTGTTTTTT
CDR3 protein: CSVAGVGNEKLFF

V gene: TRBV7-3
D gene: NA
clone size: NA
J gene: TRBJ1-5
CDR3 DNA: TGTGCCAGCAGCCATCGCCAGGACCCTAGCAATCAGCCCCAGCATTTT
CDR3 protein: CASSHRQDPSNQPQHF

V gene: TRBV5-1
D gene: NA
clone size: once
J gene: TRBJ2-1
CDR3 DNA: TGCGCCAGCAGCTTGGAGGGCCAGCTAACTGAGCAGTTCTTC
CDR3 protein: CASSLEGQLTEQFF

V gene: TRBV10-3
D gene: TRBD2
clone size: NA
J gene: TRBJ2-7
CDR3 DNA: TGTGCCACTAGAGCGGGAGGGCCTTCCTACGAGCAGTACTTC
CDR3 protein: CATRAGGPSYEQYF

V gene: TRBV3-1/TRBV3-2
D gene: NA
clone size: NA
J gene: TRBJ2-7
CDR3 DNA: TGTGCCAGCAGCCAAACTCCCCGGAGTTCCTACGAGCAGTACTTC
CDR3 protein: CASSQTPRSSYEQYF

V gene: TRBV11-1
D gene: NA
clone size: NA
J gene: TRBJ2-1
CDR3 DNA: TGTGCCAGCAGCTTCTTAAGCAATGAGCAGTTCTTC
CDR3 protein: CASSFLSNEQFF

V gene: TRBV5-6
D gene: TRBD2
clone size: NA
J gene: TRBJ2-1
CDR3 DNA: TGTGCCAGCAGCCTCCCCATTAGCGGGAGGGCCGATGAGCAGTTCTTC
CDR3 protein: CASSLPISGRADEQFF

V gene: TRBV5-6
D gene: TRBD1
clone size: NA
J gene: TRBJ1-6
CDR3 DNA: TGTGCCAGCAGCTTGCCCCAGGGGGCAGGGGGTTCACCCCTCCACTTT
CDR3 protein: CASSLPQGAGGSPLHF

V gene: TRBV19
D gene: NA
clone size: NA
J gene: TRBJ1-1
CDR3 DNA: TGTGCCAGTAGTATACGGGAGAACACTGAAGCTTTCTTT
CDR3 protein: CASSIRENTEAFF

V gene: TRBV4-3
D gene: NA
clone size: NA
J gene: TRBJ2-2
CDR3 DNA: TGCGCCAGCAGCCGCGGGAACGGGGGGCCATCCCTCGGGGAGCTGTTTTTT
CDR3 protein: CASSRGNGGPSLGELFF

V gene: TRBV6-2/TRBV6-3
D gene: TRBD1
clone size: NA
J gene: TRBJ1-1
CDR3 DNA: TGTGCCAGCAGTTCCAGACAGGGGCGTCTAAGGGACACTGAAGCTTTCTTT
CDR3 protein: CASSSRQGRLRDTEAFF

V gene: TRBV18
D gene: NA
clone size: NA
J gene: TRBJ1-2
CDR3 DNA: TGTGCCAGCTCACCCCAGGACGTAGAACTCCGCTATGGCTACACCTTC
CDR3 protein: CASSPQDVELRYGYTF

V gene: TRBV7-4
D gene: NA
clone size: NA
J gene: TRBJ2-1
CDR3 DNA: TGTGCCAGCAGCTTAGGTGGGCGGGGCAGCTCCTACAATGAGCAGTTCTTC
CDR3 protein: CASSLGGRGSSYNEQFF

V gene: TRBV6-2/TRBV6-3
D gene: NA
clone size: NA
J gene: TRBJ1-1
CDR3 DNA: TGTGCCAGCAGTTTAGGCACTGAAGCTTTCTTT
CDR3 protein: CASSLGTEAFF

V gene: TRBV6-5
D gene: NA
clone size: NA
J gene: TRBJ1-1
CDR3 DNA: TGTGCCAGCGGCGGCCGAATGAACACTGAAGCTTTCTTT
CDR3 protein: CASGGRMNTEAFF

V gene: TRBV7-3
D gene: NA
clone size: NA
J gene: TRBJ2-2
CDR3 DNA: TGTGCCAGCAGCTTGTCGACCGTCACCGGGGAGCTGTTTTTT
CDR3 protein: CASSLSTVTGELFF

V gene: TRBV27
D gene: NA
clone size: NA
J gene: TRBJ1-1
CDR3 DNA: TGTGCCAGCAGTACGGCCATGAACACTGAAGCTTTCTTT
CDR3 protein: CASSTAMNTEAFF

V gene: TRBV6-1
D gene: TRBD1
clone size: NA
J gene: TRBJ2-5
CDR3 DNA: TGTGCCACGAAGGGACAGGGCCAAGAGACCCAGTACTTC
CDR3 protein: CATKGQGQETQYF

V gene: TRBV28
D gene: NA
clone size: NA
J gene: TRBJ1-5
CDR3 DNA: TGTGCCAGCAGCTTGCAAGCAGGGTCCAATCAGCCCCAGCATTTT
CDR3 protein: CASSLQAGSNQPQHF

V gene: TRBV9
D gene: TRBD1
clone size: NA
J gene: TRBJ1-5
CDR3 DNA: TGTGCCAGCAGCAGATCGACAGGGCTCAATCAGCCCCAGCATTTT
CDR3 protein: CASSRSTGLNQPQHF

V gene: TRBV25-1
D gene: TRBD1
clone size: NA
J gene: TRBJ2-2
CDR3 DNA: TGTGCCAGCAGCCCGGGACAGGGGTACACCGGGGAGCTGTTTTTT
CDR3 protein: CASSPGQGYTGELFF

V gene: TRBV21-1
D gene: NA
clone size: NA
J gene: TRBJ1-4
CDR3 DNA: TGTGCCAGCAGCAAAATGAAGGGACCCAGGGCTCCCCGTAATGAAAAACTGTTTTTT
CDR3 protein: CASSKMKGPRAPRNEKLFF

V gene: TRBV28
D gene: NA
clone size: NA
J gene: TRBJ1-1
CDR3 DNA: TGTGCCAGCAGTTTAGGCTGGGAAGCTTTCTTT
CDR3 protein: CASSLGWEAFF

V gene: TRBV5-3
D gene: TRBD1
clone size: NA
J gene: TRBJ2-5
CDR3 DNA: TGTGCCAGAAGCTTGGGGACAGGGGGCTGGGAGGAGACCCAGTACTTC
CDR3 protein: CARSLGTGGWEETQYF

V gene: TRBV6-6
D gene: NA
clone size: NA
J gene: TRBJ2-5
CDR3 DNA: TGTGCCAGCAGCTCACTGATCCAAGAGACCCAGTACTTC
CDR3 protein: CASSSLIQETQYF

V gene: TRBV18
D gene: NA
clone size: NA
J gene: TRBJ1-5
CDR3 DNA: TGTGCCAGCTCACCAGGGTGGAATCAGCCCCAGCATTTT
CDR3 protein: CASSPGWNQPQHF

V gene: TRBV5-1
D gene: NA
clone size: NA
J gene: TRBJ2-7
CDR3 DNA: TGCGCCAGCAGCTTGGACCGGGGGCCGAGCTCCTACGAGCAGTACTTC
CDR3 protein: CASSLDRGPSSYEQYF

V gene: TRBV4-3
D gene: TRBD2
clone size: NA
J gene: TRBJ2-7
CDR3 DNA: TGCGCCAGCAGCCGCATTAGCGGGGCCTACGAGCAGTACTTC
CDR3 protein: CASSRISGAYEQYF

V gene: TRBV7-9
D gene: TRBD1
clone size: NA
J gene: TRBJ2-7
CDR3 DNA: TGTGCCAGCAGCCACGGTAACCTGGGACAGGGGACCTACGAGCAGTACTTC
CDR3 protein: CASSHGNLGQGTYEQYF

V gene: TRBV19
D gene: NA
clone size: NA
J gene: TRBJ1-2
CDR3 DNA: TGTGCCAGTAAGGCCTGGGGGGCCGGTCTAACTAACTATGGCTACACCTTC
CDR3 protein: CASKAWGAGLTNYGYTF

V gene: TRBV2
D gene: NA
clone size: NA
J gene: TRBJ1-5
CDR3 DNA: TGTGCCAGCAAGAGGGACGGAATTAGCAATCAGCCCCAGCATTTT
CDR3 protein: CASKRDGISNQPQHF

V gene: TRBV27
D gene: NA
clone size: NA
J gene: TRBJ2-7
CDR3 DNA: TGTGCCAGCAGTCCGACTTATAACTACGAGCAGTACTTC
CDR3 protein: CASSPTYNYEQYF

V gene: TRBV7-9
D gene: NA
clone size: NA
J gene: TRBJ1-2
CDR3 DNA: TGTGCCAGCAGCTTAGGGGAGGTCGGTGGCTACACCTTC
CDR3 protein: CASSLGEVGGYTF

V gene: TRBV4-1
D gene: NA
clone size: NA
J gene: TRBJ2-5
CDR3 DNA: TGCGCCAGCAGCCACGAGGTCAGGGGCCAAGAGACCCAGTACTTC
CDR3 protein: CASSHEVRGQETQYF

V gene: TRBV7-2
D gene: NA
clone size: NA
J gene: TRBJ2-3
CDR3 DNA: TGTGCCGGATCGACCGGGTTCACAGATACGCAGTATTTT
CDR3 protein: CAGSTGFTDTQYF

V gene: TRBV7-6
D gene: NA
clone size: NA
J gene: TRBJ1-1
CDR3 DNA: TGTGCCAGCACTAGGGGGGGGAACACTGAAGCTTTCTTT
CDR3 protein: CASTRGGNTEAFF

V gene: TRBV9
D gene: NA
clone size: NA
J gene: TRBJ1-1
CDR3 DNA: TGTGCCAGCAGCGAAGGCAGGCTGAACACTGAAGCTTTCTTT
CDR3 protein: CASSEGRLNTEAFF

V gene: TRBV7-8
D gene: NA
clone size: NA
J gene: TRBJ1-2
CDR3 DNA: TGTGCCAGCAGCTTAGCGTCTGGCTATGGCTACACCTTC
CDR3 protein: CASSLASGYGYTF

V gene: TRBV9
D gene: TRBD1
clone size: NA
J gene: TRBJ1-2
CDR3 DNA: TGTGCCAGCAGCCGACAGGGTGGCTACACCTTC
CDR3 protein: CASSRQGGYTF

V gene: TRBV7-9
D gene: NA
clone size: NA
J gene: TRBJ1-5
CDR3 DNA: TGTGCCAGCAGCGATCAGAGTAATAGCAATCAGCCCCAGCATTTT
CDR3 protein: CASSDQSNSNQPQHF

V gene: TRBV20-1
D gene: NA
clone size: NA
J gene: TRBJ2-3
CDR3 DNA: TGCAGTGCTAGTGGTTACAGGGCTGAAACAGATACGCAGTATTTT
CDR3 protein: CSASGYRAETDTQYF

V gene: TRBV2
D gene: TRBD1
clone size: NA
J gene: TRBJ1-5
CDR3 DNA: TGTGCCAGCAGTGAAAACAGGGGCAGTCAGCCCCAGCATTTT
CDR3 protein: CASSENRGSQPQHF

V gene: TRBV7-2
D gene: TRBD1
clone size: NA
J gene: TRBJ2-3
CDR3 DNA: TGTGCCAGCAGTCTCCGGGACAGGGCTGAAGATACGCAGTATTTT
CDR3 protein: CASSLRDRAEDTQYF

V gene: TRBV19
D gene: NA
clone size: once
J gene: TRBJ2-3
CDR3 DNA: TGTGCCAGTAGTATAGTTGGGGATACGCAGTATTTT
CDR3 protein: CASSIVGDTQYF

V gene: TRBV7-2
D gene: NA
clone size: NA
J gene: TRBJ1-1
CDR3 DNA: TGTGCCAGCAGCTTAGGGGCCCCACGGAGTGGGATGAACACTGAAGCTTTCTTT
CDR3 protein: CASSLGAPRSGMNTEAFF

V gene: TRBV11-2
D gene: NA
clone size: once
J gene: TRBJ2-7
CDR3 DNA: TGTGCCAGCAGCTTAGATCGAGACGCGGTCCGGTACTTC
CDR3 protein: CASSLDRDAVRYF

V gene: TRBV28
D gene: NA
clone size: once
J gene: TRBJ2-1
CDR3 DNA: TGTGCCAGCAGTCTCAATACCGGCTCCTACAATGAGCAGTTCTTC
CDR3 protein: CASSLNTGSYNEQFF